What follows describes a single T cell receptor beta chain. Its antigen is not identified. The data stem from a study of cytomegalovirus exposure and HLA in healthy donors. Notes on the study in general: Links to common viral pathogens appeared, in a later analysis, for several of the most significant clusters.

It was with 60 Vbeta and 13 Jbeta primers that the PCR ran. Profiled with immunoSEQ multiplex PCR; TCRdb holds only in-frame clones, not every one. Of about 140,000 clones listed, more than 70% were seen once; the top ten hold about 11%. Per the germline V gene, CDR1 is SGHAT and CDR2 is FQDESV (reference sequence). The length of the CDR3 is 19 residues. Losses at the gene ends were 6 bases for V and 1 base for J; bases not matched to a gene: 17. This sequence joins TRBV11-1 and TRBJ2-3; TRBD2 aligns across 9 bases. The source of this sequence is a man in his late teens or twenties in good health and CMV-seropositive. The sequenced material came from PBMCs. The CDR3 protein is CASSFPVREGPDRTDTQYF. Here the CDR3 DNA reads TGTGCCAGCAGTTTTCCAGTGCGGGAGGGCCCGGATCGCACAGATACGCAGTATTTT. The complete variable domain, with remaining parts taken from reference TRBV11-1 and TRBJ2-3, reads EAEVAQSPRYKITEKSQAVAFWCDPISGHATLYWYRQILGQGPELLVQFQDESVVDDSQLPKDRFSAERLKGVDSTLKIQPAELGDSAMYLCASSFPVREGPDRTDTQYFGPGTRLTVL.